One and the same sample provided the 24 T cell receptor beta chains below, sequenced in a study of graft-versus-host responses after intestinal transplantation. This table comes from immunoSEQ multiplex PCR, and its TCRdb copy is limited to in-frame clones, with some not included. Here the sample spans about 110,000 clones, 85% to 95% being singletons. Antigens of these TCRs are unknown. The starting material was unstimulated CD8+ T cells sorted from spleen or lymph node cells, obtained before transplant. The receptors derive from a human donor who was the organ donor for an intestinal transplant.

V usage is TRBV5-6 and J usage is TRBJ2-1; D unclear. Germline V lookup: CDR1 SGHDT, CDR2 YYEEEE. The CDR3 loop spans 13 amino acids. With 2 bases removed from V and 1 base from J, the gap between germline ends came to 4 bases. CDR3 nucleotide sequence: TGTGCCAGCAGCTTTGATTCCTACAATGAGCAGTTCTTC. This gives the protein CASSFDSYNEQFF.

This sequence joins TRBV28 and TRBJ2-5; 10 bases are shared with TRBD2. With the DNA end fitting TRBJ2-7 better, the J assignment may be wrong. The germline gives CDR1 MDHEN, CDR2 SYDVKM. The CDR3 is made up of 15 amino acids. The CDR3: CASSLELAGYYEQYF. CDR3 sequence (DNA): TGTGCCAGCAGTTTAGAACTAGCGGGATACTACGAGCAGTACTTC.

J is TRBJ2-1 and V is TRBV5-1; a weak D match, TRBD1 (5 bases). V lost 0 bases, J lost 0 bases, and 7 bases lay in between. The CDR3 is 15 amino acids. Germline loops: CDR1 SGHRS, CDR2 YFSETQ. The CDR3 protein is CASSLGGDSYNEQFF. The CDR3 DNA reads as TGCGCCAGCAGCTTGGGGGGCGACTCCTACAATGAGCAGTTCTTC.

This chain links TRBV14 with TRBJ2-3; D not certain. V was cut by 1 base and J by 6 bases, with 11 bases left in between. CDR1 and CDR2 from the germline V gene are SGHDN and FVKESK. The CDR3 has 14 amino acids. CDR3 DNA sequence: TGTGCCAGCAGCCAAGTGGAATTTTGGGATACGCAGTATTTT. This translates into CASSQVEFWDTQYF.

This clone occurred once. The CDR3 DNA reads TGTGCCAGCAGTTTTCAGGCCGCGGCCACTGAAGCTTTCTTT. Its translation: CASSFQAAATEAFF. J is TRBJ1-1 and V is TRBV27; D is undetermined. The germline V and J ends were trimmed by 3 bases and 4 bases, with 12 bases remaining between them. The CDR3 is 14 amino acids. The germline V gene encodes CDR1 MNHEY and CDR2 SMNVEV (reference sequence).

The rearrangement links TRBV28 to TRBJ1-5; D remains ambiguous. V was shortened by 8 bases and J by 6 bases, with 14 bases between the two germline ends. Germline lookup yields CDR1 MDHEN and CDR2 SYDVKM. The length of the CDR3 is 13 residues. Here the CDR3 reads CASDEFRIQPQHF. The CDR3, as DNA: TGTGCCAGCGACGAATTTAGGATTCAGCCCCAGCATTTT. The whole variable domain, filled in from reference TRBV28 and TRBJ1-5, reads DVKVTQSSRYLVKRTGEKVFLECVQDMDHENMFWYRQDPGLGLRLIYFSYDVKMKEKGDIPEGYSVSREKKERFSLILESASTNQTSMYLCASDEFRIQPQHFGDGTRLSIL.

The CDR3 loop is CASSSTGEGEAFF. The CDR3 DNA reads TGTGCCAGCAGTTCGACAGGGGAGGGTGAAGCTTTCTTT. The chain joins TRBV28 to TRBJ1-1, with 8 positions matching TRBD1. The CDR3 totals 13 residues. CDR1 and CDR2 from the germline V gene are MDHEN and SYDVKM. The V gene end was trimmed by 4 bases and the J gene end by 7 bases; junction bases not matched to a gene: 5.

The CDR3 sequence is CASSQTVSYGYTF. In DNA form, the CDR3 reads TGTGCCAGCTCACAGACAGTTAGCTATGGCTACACCTTC. The J gene is TRBJ1-2, the V gene TRBV18, with D tentatively TRBD1 (5 bases). The germline CDR1 and CDR2 sequences are KGHSH and LQKENI. The CDR3 consists of 13 residues. With 4 bases removed from V and 4 bases from J, the gap between germline ends came to 10 bases.

V usage is TRBV7-9 and J usage is TRBJ1-2, with D perhaps matching TRBD1 (6 bases). The V gene's germline CDR1 is SEHNR and CDR2 FQNEAQ (reference sequence). The V end was cut by 4 bases, the J end by 7 bases, with 19 bases between. CDR3 length: 15 residues. CDR3 DNA: TGTGCCAGCAGCTCCCGGGACACTAGAAAGGGTGGCTACACCTTC. It yields the protein CASSSRDTRKGGYTF.

V gene TRBV5-4 combines with J gene TRBJ2-7, with 7 bases fitting TRBD1. There are 14 residues in the CDR3. Trimming removed 3 bases from V and 4 bases from J; junction bases left unmatched: 7. Germline V gene sequence: CDR1 SGHNT, CDR2 YYREEE (reference sequence). DNA for the CDR3: TGTGCCAGCAGCTACGGACAGGTGGGATACGAGCAGTACTTC. Translated, it gives CASSYGQVGYEQYF. The full variable domain, with the rest looked up from reference TRBV5-4 and TRBJ2-7, is ETGVTQSPTHLIKTRGQQVTLRCSSQSGHNTVSWYQQALGQGPQFIFQYYREEENGRGNFPPRFSGLQFPNYSSELNVNALELDDSALYLCASSYGQVGYEQYFGPGTRLTVT.

V is TRBV6-6 and J is TRBJ2-7; 8 bases match TRBD2. Germline V gives CDR1 MNHNY, CDR2 SVGAGI (reference sequence). This CDR3 has 15 residues. The junction had 3 bases not matched to a gene; V was cut back by 0 bases and J by 2 bases. The DNA of the CDR3 is TGTGCCAGCAGTTACTCGGTAGCGGGACCCTACGAGCAGTACTTC. Protein sequence: CASSYSVAGPYEQYF.

The chain joins TRBV5-1 to TRBJ2-2, with D possibly being TRBD1 or TRBD2 (5 bases each). Deletions cut 5 bases from V and 4 bases from J, with 15 bases between. Germline values: CDR1 SGHRS, CDR2 YFSETQ. This CDR3 is built from 15 residues. In DNA, the CDR3 is TGCGCCAGCAGGGGGGAACGGGTAGCCACCGGGGAGCTGTTTTTT. Translation: CASRGERVATGELFF. The whole variable domain, filled in from reference TRBV5-1 and TRBJ2-2, reads KAGVTQTPRYLIKTRGQQVTLSCSPISGHRSVSWYQQTPGQGLQFLFEYFSETQRNKGNFPGRFSGRQFSNSRSEMNVSTLELGDSALYLCASRGERVATGELFFGEGSRLTVL.

This chain connects TRBV28 to TRBJ2-1; D is unresolved. The CDR3 has 12 residues. V lost 10 bases, J lost 7 bases, and 14 bases lay in between. CDR1 and CDR2 (germline): MDHEN, SYDVKM. CDR3 sequence: CATLAPFNEQFF. In nucleotides, the CDR3 is TGTGCCACCCTTGCTCCGTTTAATGAGCAGTTCTTC. The entire variable domain, with the rest obtained from reference TRBV28 and TRBJ2-1, is as follows: DVKVTQSSRYLVKRTGEKVFLECVQDMDHENMFWYRQDPGLGLRLIYFSYDVKMKEKGDIPEGYSVSREKKERFSLILESASTNQTSMYLCATLAPFNEQFFGPGTRLTVL.

This sequence joins TRBV7-9 and TRBJ1-4, with no clear D. Germline CDR1 SEHNR, CDR2 FQNEAQ (reference sequence). CDR3 length: 17 amino acids. V was cut by 1 base and J by 4 bases, with 16 bases left in between. The DNA for the CDR3 is TGTGCCAGCAGCTTAGAGGTCCTCAACGCCGTTAATGAAAAACTGTTTTTT. This encodes CASSLEVLNAVNEKLFF.

V is TRBV5-6 and J is TRBJ2-7, with D tentatively TRBD2 (6 bases). The germline V gene encodes CDR1 SGHDT and CDR2 YYEEEE. This CDR3 is built from 13 residues. With 4 bases removed from V and 11 bases from J, the gap between germline ends came to 19 bases. DNA for the CDR3: TGTGCCAGCAGCCCGGGACTTTCCCTGGGGGAGTACTTC. Residues: CASSPGLSLGEYF.

This sequence joins TRBV28 and TRBJ2-7; 11 bases match TRBD2. CDR1 is MDHEN and CDR2 is SYDVKM in the germline V gene. V lost 4 bases, J lost 4 bases, and 6 bases stayed unmatched. This CDR3 region has 15 residues. The CDR3 nucleotides read TGTGCCAGCAGTTCCCCACTAGCGGGAGAGTACGAGCAGTACTTC. Its protein is CASSSPLAGEYEQYF.

The V call is TRBV4-3, the J call TRBJ2-5, with TRBD2 matching 7 bases. V was clipped by 7 bases and J by 3 bases; unmatched bases: 11. This CDR3 is built from 15 residues. Germline CDR1 reads LGHNA; CDR2 reads YSLEER. The CDR3 region has the DNA TGCGCCAGCATGCCAACCCTCGGACTAGAAGAGACCCAGTACTTC. The encoded protein is CASMPTLGLEETQYF.

The chain links TRBV6-1 to TRBJ2-7, with D possibly called TRBD1 or TRBD2 (6 bases each). CDR3 length: 14 residues. Germline CDR1 and CDR2: MNHNS and SASEGT. V was shortened by 6 bases and J by 9 bases, with 21 bases between the two germline ends. CDR3 protein: CASRTAGRGDGQYF. CDR3 coding DNA: TGTGCCAGCAGAACCGCGGGAAGGGGGGACGGGCAGTACTTC.

The V and J genes are TRBV4-3 and TRBJ1-1; 8 bases are a match to TRBD1. V was pared by 1 base and J by 2 bases, with 3 bases of the junction left unmatched. Germline lookup yields CDR1 LGHNA and CDR2 YSLEER. The length of the CDR3 is 15 residues. The CDR3, as DNA: TGCGCCAGCAGCCAAGGGACAGGGATCAACACTGAAGCTTTCTTT. Its translation: CASSQGTGINTEAFF.

V is TRBV4-3 and J is TRBJ2-1, with TRBD1 matching 9 bases. The CDR3 has 14 residues. Germline V CDR1 and CDR2: LGHNA, YSLEER. The V gene end was trimmed by 3 bases and the J gene end by 8 bases; junction bases not matched to a gene: 5. CDR3 in DNA: TGCGCCAGCAGCCACCTCACAGGGGGCCATGAGCAGTTCTTC. Translation gives CASSHLTGGHEQFF.

This chain uses TRBV29-1 with TRBJ2-2; TRBD2 aligns across 7 bases. CDR3 length: 12 residues. Germline loops: CDR1 SQVTM, CDR2 ANQGSEA. The V segment lost 4 bases and the J segment 5 bases; nucleotides outside the gene matches: 1. CDR3 bases: TGCAGCGTTGGGGGACTAACCGGGGAGCTGTTTTTT. Translating it yields CSVGGLTGELFF.

V gene TRBV28 combines with J gene TRBJ2-2; D ambiguous. With 7 bases removed from V and 7 bases from J, the gap between germline ends came to 16 bases. The V gene's germline CDR1 is MDHEN and CDR2 SYDVKM. The CDR3 consists of 14 residues. The CDR3 nucleotides read TGTGCCAGCACAGGTCCTTCCTTGCTCGGGGAGCTGTTTTTT. Amino acids: CASTGPSLLGELFF.

This clone was counted a few times. The chain joins TRBV6-1 to TRBJ1-2, with no clear D. Deletions cut 1 base from V and 5 bases from J, with 5 bases between. The CDR3 sequence is 12 residues long. CDR1 is MNHNS, CDR2 SASEGT, per germline. The CDR3 is CASSEDQYGYTF. The CDR3 DNA reads TGTGCCAGCAGTGAAGATCAATATGGCTACACCTTC.

The rearrangement joins TRBV4-1 to TRBJ1-1; D ambiguous. The V and J ends lost 4 bases and 0 bases respectively, with 18 bases between them. Per the germline V gene, CDR1 is MGHRA and CDR2 is YSYEKL. The CDR3 sequence is 17 residues long. This CDR3 reads CASSPGGISRMNTEAFF. CDR3 in DNA: TGCGCCAGCAGCCCCGGAGGGATTTCCCGCATGAACACTGAAGCTTTCTTT.